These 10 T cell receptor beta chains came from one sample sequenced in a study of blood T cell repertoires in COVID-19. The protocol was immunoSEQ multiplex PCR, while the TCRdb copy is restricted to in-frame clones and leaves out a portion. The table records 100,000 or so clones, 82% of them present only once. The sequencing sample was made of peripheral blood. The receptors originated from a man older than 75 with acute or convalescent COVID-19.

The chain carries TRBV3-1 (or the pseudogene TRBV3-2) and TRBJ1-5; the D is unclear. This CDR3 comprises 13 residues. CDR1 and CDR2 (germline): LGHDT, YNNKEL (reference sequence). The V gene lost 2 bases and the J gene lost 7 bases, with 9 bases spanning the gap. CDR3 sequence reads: CASSQSVLQPQHF. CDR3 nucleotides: TGTGCCAGCAGCCAATCGGTCTTGCAGCCCCAGCATTTT.

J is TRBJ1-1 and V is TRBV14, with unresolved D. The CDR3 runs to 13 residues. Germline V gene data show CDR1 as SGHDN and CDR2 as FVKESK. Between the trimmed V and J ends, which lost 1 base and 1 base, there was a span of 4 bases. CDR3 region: CASSQGQNTEAFF. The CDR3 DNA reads TGTGCCAGCAGCCAAGGGCAGAACACTGAAGCTTTCTTT. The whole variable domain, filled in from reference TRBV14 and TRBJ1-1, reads EAGVTQFPSHSVIEKGQTVTLRCDPISGHDNLYWYRRVMGKEIKFLLHFVKESKQDESGMPNNRFLAERTGGTYSTLKVQPAELEDSGVYFCASSQGQNTEAFFGQGTRLTVV.

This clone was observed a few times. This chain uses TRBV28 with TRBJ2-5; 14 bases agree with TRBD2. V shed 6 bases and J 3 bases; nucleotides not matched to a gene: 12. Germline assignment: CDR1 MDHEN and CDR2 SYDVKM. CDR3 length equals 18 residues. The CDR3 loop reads CASRGEWTSGRREETQYF. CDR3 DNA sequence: TGTGCCAGCAGAGGGGAATGGACTAGCGGGAGGAGGGAAGAGACCCAGTACTTC.

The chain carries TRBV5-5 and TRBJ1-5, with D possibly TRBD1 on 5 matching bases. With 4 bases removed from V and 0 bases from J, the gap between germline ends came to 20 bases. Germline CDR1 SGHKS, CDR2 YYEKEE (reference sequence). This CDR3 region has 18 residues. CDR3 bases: TGTGCCAGCAGCCGAAAGGACACCGGGGGGGATAGCAATCAGCCCCAGCATTTT. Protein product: CASSRKDTGGDSNQPQHF.

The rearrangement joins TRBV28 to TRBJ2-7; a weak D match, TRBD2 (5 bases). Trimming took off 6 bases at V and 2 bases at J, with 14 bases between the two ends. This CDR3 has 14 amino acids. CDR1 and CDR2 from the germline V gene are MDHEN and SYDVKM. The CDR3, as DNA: TGTGCCAGCAGGGGGAATTGGGGAGCCTACGAGCAGTACTTC. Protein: CASRGNWGAYEQYF.

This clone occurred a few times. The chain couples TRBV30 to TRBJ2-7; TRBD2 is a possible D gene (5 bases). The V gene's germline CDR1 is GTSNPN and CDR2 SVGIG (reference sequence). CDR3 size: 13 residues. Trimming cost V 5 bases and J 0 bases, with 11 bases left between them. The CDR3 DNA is TGTGCCTGGCGGGAACCTCCCTCCTACGAGCAGTACTTC. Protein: CAWREPPSYEQYF.

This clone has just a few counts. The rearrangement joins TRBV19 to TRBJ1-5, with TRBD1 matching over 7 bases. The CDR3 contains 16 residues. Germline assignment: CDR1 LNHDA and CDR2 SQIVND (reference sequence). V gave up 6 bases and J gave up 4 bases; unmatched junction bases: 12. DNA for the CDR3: TGTGCCAGTAGAGAGGGGGCATCAGTTTCTAATCAGCCCCAGCATTTT. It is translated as CASREGASVSNQPQHF.

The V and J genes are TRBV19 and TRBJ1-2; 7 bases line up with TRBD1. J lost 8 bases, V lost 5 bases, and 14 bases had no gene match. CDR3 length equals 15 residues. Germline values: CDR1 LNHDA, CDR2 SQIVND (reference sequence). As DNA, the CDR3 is TGTGCCAGTAGTCCCGGGACAGCCAGCTCGCGGGGCTACACCTTC. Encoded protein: CASSPGTASSRGYTF.

The CDR3 nucleotides are TGTGCCAGCTCACCACCGGGGGGGAATAGCAATCAGCCCCAGCATTTT. Its protein product is CASSPPGGNSNQPQHF. The rearrangement uses TRBV18 and TRBJ1-5; the D gene is possibly TRBD1 (5 bases). Germline CDR1 and CDR2: KGHSH and LQKENI. The germline V and J ends were trimmed by 0 bases and 0 bases, with 9 bases remaining between them. The CDR3 has 16 residues.

The CDR3 sequence is CASSQEAGLAGGTDTQYF. Written as DNA, the CDR3 is TGTGCCAGCAGCCAAGAGGCAGGACTAGCGGGAGGCACAGATACGCAGTATTTT. The chain links TRBV14 to TRBJ2-3, with 13 positions matching TRBD2. The V and J ends lost 0 bases and 1 base, in that order; junction bases with no gene match: 4. There are 18 residues in the CDR3. Germline V lookup: CDR1 SGHDN, CDR2 FVKESK.